This T cell receptor beta chain was sequenced for a study of T cell responses to AZD1222 COVID-19 vaccine. Study summary: It was second doses at about 4 or about 12 weeks that were pooled. Study outcomes and limitations: Vaccine-associated CD4 TCRs ranged over spike, dominating at 160-218 and 743-854. In a largely white British group with more females than males, clonal diversity was possibly underestimated. An increase in Spike-specific TCR breadth and depth was observed after two AZD1222 doses.

Trimming removed 6 bases at V and 8 bases at J, with 16 bases between. From germline, CDR1 is MGHRA and CDR2 YSYEKL. There are 13 residues in the CDR3. Assay used: immunoSEQ multiplex PCR; TCRdb lists only in-frame clones, some missing. The sample holds over 150,000 clones, roughly 92% seen once. This clone was counted only a few times. Antigen: not known. The chain is built from TRBV4-1 and TRBJ1-2; the D gene is possibly TRBD1 (6 bases). The source is an adult in good health. The input for sequencing was peripheral blood, taken on day 0 of AZD1222 vaccination. This CDR3 reads CASRPGVLSGYTF. As DNA, the CDR3 is TGCGCCAGCAGACCAGGGGTTTTAAGCGGCTACACCTTC.